The present T cell receptor (beta chain) was sequenced within a study of blood T cell repertoires in COVID-19. Turning to the study itself: The study drew acute and convalescent COVID-19 samples from the United States, Italy and Spain. Nucleic acid was either cDNA or gDNA, and it came from T cells, B-cell-depleted T cells, or PBMCs.

As processed by the authors: Scientists estimated how many nucleated cells there were by amplifying reference gene primers. This table comes from immunoSEQ multiplex PCR, and its TCRdb copy is limited to in-frame clones, with some not included. From that table come the V and J calls and clone size; the DNA was used to work out D and trimming. Of tens of thousands of clones listed, 70% to 85% are singletons. Per germline, CDR1 LGHNT and CDR2 FRNRAP. V was trimmed by 1 base and J by 8 bases, leaving 15 bases between them. This CDR3 has 15 residues. The receptor was derived from a human donor in a cohort sampled during active COVID-19. V gene TRBV12-5 combines with J gene TRBJ2-1, with a weak D call TRBD1 (5 bases). The sample was peripheral blood. CDR3 region: CASGLGQTWGHEQFF. The DNA for the CDR3 is TGTGCTAGTGGTTTGGGACAGACTTGGGGCCATGAGCAGTTCTTC.